The rows below give T cell receptor beta chains drawn from one sample of a study of blood T cell repertoires in COVID-19. The data were produced by immunoSEQ multiplex PCR, yet TCRdb's version contains in-frame clones alone and is incomplete. This sample has about 170,000 clones; roughly 93% occur once, and the top ten carry about 5.3%. Sequencing was carried out using peripheral blood. These receptors all come from a man younger than 30 with COVID-19, enrolled during active disease. Each CDR3 is given with its conserved first and last residue. A D gene is named only where the DNA matches it firmly. Clone size is not always given. Where it is, it says once, few, many or a class for expanded clones.

v_call,d_call,clone_size,j_call,cdr3_nt,cdr3_aa
TRBV14,.,.,TRBJ2-1,TGTGCCAGCAGCCAAGGGATCCAGGGTCTTTGGCAGTTCTTC,CASSQGIQGLWQFF
TRBV3-1/TRBV3-2,.,.,TRBJ2-7,TGTGCCAGCAGCAGCGTTGCGTTGGGTAGCTCCTACGAGCAGTACTTC,CASSSVALGSSYEQYF
TRBV5-1,TRBD2,.,TRBJ2-7,TGCGCCAGCAGCGACTCGAGGCTAGCGGGAGGGCCGGAGGGGAACGAGCAGTACTTC,CASSDSRLAGGPEGNEQYF
TRBV14,TRBD2,.,TRBJ2-7,TGTGCCAGCAGCCCCACTTATGGACTAGCGAAGGAGCAGTACTTC,CASSPTYGLAKEQYF
TRBV11-3,.,.,TRBJ1-2,TGTGCCAGCAGCTTCCCCCCTCGACAGGAGCGTGCTTTAGTGGATGGCTACACCTTC,CASSFPPRQERALVDGYTF
TRBV27,.,.,TRBJ2-7,TGTGCCAGCAGTTTGTGGAGGGATGAGGAGCAGTACTTC,CASSLWRDEEQYF
TRBV19,.,.,TRBJ1-2,TGTGCCAGTAGTATACCAGGGGTTACTAACTATGGCTACACCTTC,CASSIPGVTNYGYTF
TRBV11-2,TRBD2,.,TRBJ2-2,TGTGCCAGCAGCACAACCCGGAGACTAGCGGCGAACACCGGGGAGCTGTTTTTT,CASSTTRRLAANTGELFF
TRBV7-2,.,.,TRBJ1-6,TGTGCCAGCAGATTCAATGGGCCAGCCTATAATTCACCCCTCCACTTT,CASRFNGPAYNSPLHF
TRBV30,TRBD1,.,TRBJ1-5,TGTGCCTGGAGTGTTGGGGGACAGGGCCATCAGCCCCAGCATTTT,CAWSVGGQGHQPQHF
TRBV28,TRBD1,.,TRBJ2-7,TGTGCCAGCAGTACCCTCGGACAGGGGCACTACGAGCAGTACTTC,CASSTLGQGHYEQYF
TRBV27,.,.,TRBJ1-2,TGTGCCAGCCGCCCGGGGGGCGCTTATGGCTACACCTTC,CASRPGGAYGYTF
TRBV28,.,once,TRBJ2-1,TGTGCCAGCAGGCAACAGGACGCCTACAATGAGCAGTTCTTC,CASRQQDAYNEQFF